The rows below give T cell receptor beta chains drawn from one sample of a study of early T cells in non-severe SARS-CoV-2 infection. TCRdb redid the calling of the 5' RACE reads with MiXCR, one entry per CDR3 protein. The sample contains approximately 38,000 distinct CDR3 sequences, around 4.5% of which appear only once. Material for sequencing was whole blood. The receptors derive from an adult who was a healthcare worker with PCR-confirmed SARS-CoV-2 infection or an uninfected control (not recorded which). Both conserved end residues are part of each CDR3. A D gene is named only where the DNA matches it firmly. Size is stated for part of the rows, as once, few or many counts, or as a class when the clone is expanded.

length	V	size	J	D	CDR3	DNA
13	TRBV10-3	many	TRBJ1-6	-	CAIGRDANSPLHF	TGTGCCATTGGCCGGGACGCAAATTCACCCCTCCACTTT
14	TRBV20-1	many	TRBJ1-4	-	CSARQGGPNEKLFF	TGCAGTGCTAGACAGGGAGGGCCTAATGAAAAACTGTTTTTT
15	TRBV28	medium-sized	TRBJ2-1	-	CASSRGPTLYNEQFF	TGTGCCAGCTCTCGGGGTCCGACCCTTTACAATGAGCAGTTCTTC
14	TRBV6-1	many	TRBJ1-2	-	CASSESVLTYGYTF	TGTGCCAGCAGTGAATCCGTCCTCACTTATGGCTACACCTTC
15	TRBV10-3	many	TRBJ1-4	-	CAISESTATNEKLFF	TGTGCCATCAGTGAGTCAACCGCAACTAATGAAAAACTGTTTTTT
15	TRBV14	many	TRBJ1-3	TRBD1	CASSQGQGAGNTIYF	TGTGCCAGCAGCCAAGGACAGGGGGCTGGAAACACCATATATTTT
13	TRBV10-1	-	TRBJ1-1	-	CASRSHANTEAFF	TGCGCCAGCAGGAGCCATGCGAACACTGAAGCTTTCTTT
12	TRBV30	-	TRBJ1-1	-	CAWGGTSREAFF	TGTGCCTGGGGTGGGACCTCCCGGGAAGCTTTCTTT
16	TRBV9	-	TRBJ2-7	TRBD2	CASSEGGTSGSYEQYF	TGTGCCAGCAGCGAAGGGGGGACTAGCGGGTCCTACGAGCAGTACTTC
15	TRBV12-2	few	TRBJ2-3	-	CASRPGQPSTDTQYF	TGTGCAAGTCGCCCGGGACAGCCTAGCACAGATACGCAGTATTTT
11	TRBV7-9	many	TRBJ1-2	-	CASSINYGYTF	TGTGCCAGCAGCATTAACTATGGCTACACCTTC
15	TRBV9	few	TRBJ2-7	-	CASSVDPGISYEQYF	TGTGCCAGCAGCGTAGATCCGGGGATCTCCTACGAGCAGTACTTC
18	TRBV4-3	few	TRBJ2-1	-	CASSQGSRGAGELNEQFF	TGCGCCAGCAGCCAAGGGTCACGTGGGGCAGGGGAGTTGAATGAGCAGTTCTTC
12	TRBV30	many	TRBJ2-7	-	CAWTISRGEQYF	TGTGCCTGGACTATTAGTCGGGGCGAGCAGTACTTC
16	TRBV7-2	-	TRBJ1-2	TRBD1	CASSSQWDRGIYGYTF	TGTGCCAGCAGCTCACAATGGGACAGGGGGATCTATGGCTACACCTTC
13	TRBV4-3	medium-sized	TRBJ2-5	-	CASSQGAVETQYF	TGCGCCAGCAGCCAAGGGGCCGTTGAGACCCAGTACTTC
14	TRBV6-4	many	TRBJ2-2	-	CASSKGSDTGELFF	TGTGCCAGCTCCAAAGGCTCGGACACCGGGGAGCTGTTTTTT
15	TRBV5-1	few	TRBJ2-7	-	CASSLQASPSYEQYF	TGCGCCAGCAGCTTGCAAGCTTCCCCCTCCTACGAGCAGTACTTC
16	TRBV20-1	-	TRBJ2-7	TRBD2	CSARPLRLAVSYEQYF	TGCAGTGCTAGACCCTTAAGACTAGCGGTCTCCTACGAGCAGTACTTC
12	TRBV7-3	many	TRBJ2-1	-	CASSPVSGEQFF	TGTGCCAGCAGCCCGGTTTCGGGGGAGCAGTTCTTC
14	TRBV29-1	-	TRBJ2-1	-	CSVEQGGPYNEQFF	TGCAGCGTGGAACAGGGAGGCCCCTACAATGAGCAGTTCTTC
13	TRBV2	-	TRBJ2-7	-	CASSEMGQGEQYF	TGTGCCAGCAGTGAAATGGGCCAGGGCGAGCAGTACTTC
14	TRBV13	many	TRBJ1-1	-	CASSHGQFVTEAFF	TGTGCCAGCAGCCACGGACAGTTCGTCACTGAAGCTTTCTTT
17	TRBV18	many	TRBJ2-4	-	CASSPSKTAPPGNIQYF	TGTGCCAGCTCACCCTCGAAGACCGCCCCCCCCGGAAACATTCAGTACTTC
14	TRBV20-1	-	TRBJ1-2	TRBD1	CSAPGTATNYGYTF	TGCAGTGCTCCGGGGACAGCAACTAACTATGGCTACACCTTC
16	TRBV4-3	-	TRBJ2-3	TRBD1	CASSQDTPGGIDTQYF	TGCGCCAGCAGCCAAGATACGCCAGGGGGCATAGATACGCAGTATTTT
13	TRBV12-3/TRBV12-4	many	TRBJ1-1	-	CASSLREFTEAFF	TGTGCCAGCAGTTTGAGGGAGTTCACTGAAGCTTTCTTT
12	TRBV28	-	TRBJ2-7	-	CASSTSVGEQYF	TGTGCCAGCAGTACAAGTGTCGGCGAGCAGTACTTC